These 2 T cell receptor beta chains share one sample of origin, sequenced in a study of T cell responses to AZD1222 COVID-19 vaccine. The method was immunoSEQ multiplex PCR; TCRdb's version includes in-frame clones alone and lacks a portion of them. Of 150,000 or so clones in the sample, just over 90% were seen once. Here the sequenced sample was peripheral blood, taken on day 0 of AZD1222 vaccination. All receptors come from an adult in good health.

The V gene is TRBV7-2, the J gene TRBJ1-2; D may be TRBD1 (6 bases). V lost 7 bases to trimming and J lost 7 bases, with 16 bases between them. CDR1 is SGHTA and CDR2 is FQGNSA in the germline V gene. The CDR3 totals 13 residues. The CDR3 loop is CASTPRVGAGYTF. The DNA of the CDR3 is TGTGCCAGCACCCCTCGGGTGGGGGCTGGCTACACCTTC.

The CDR3 coding sequence is TGCAGCGTTCCTAGTGCCCCCGGGGAGCTGTTTTTT. It yields the protein CSVPSAPGELFF. The rearrangement joins TRBV29-1 to TRBJ2-2, with D unresolved. The CDR3 runs 12 residues. Per germline, CDR1 SQVTM and CDR2 ANQGSEA. The germline V and J ends were trimmed by 5 bases and 6 bases, with 10 bases remaining between them.